This T cell receptor beta chain was captured in a study of regulatory T cells in long-lasting Graves disease. Library construction for TCR beta used iRepertoire HTBI primers and Arm-PCR of CDR3 regions. TCRdb called the multiplex PCR reads again in MiXCR, with one record for every CDR3 protein. The sample includes 450,000 or so distinct CDR3 sequences, roughly 20% of them seen just once. CDR1 SGHTS and CDR2 YDEGEE come from the germline V gene. The CDR3 has 13 residues. V shed 2 bases and J shed 3 bases, with 6 bases lying between them. Overall study findings and caveats: The study found persistent patients shared more public clonotypes (approximately 2,700) than new patients (966). Patients whose Graves' disease persisted exhibited lower TCR diversity than those newly diagnosed. It was in persistent disease that TRBV28, TRBJ1-2 and TRBJ2-5 were favored.

On this clonotype itself: Its matching antigen is unknown.

The time point was: persistent/refractory GD, antithyroid drugs over 5 years with positive TRAb. RNA from PBMCs was the source of the TCR library. This receptor was identified in a female donor with Graves disease. The sample here was peripheral blood mononuclear cells (PBMCs), taken when the disease was refractory, from a patient treated with antithyroid drugs. The rearrangement joins TRBV5-8 to TRBJ2-1; D not certain. The CDR3 region is CASSFTDYNEQFF. Here the CDR3 DNA reads TGTGCCAGCAGCTTTACGGACTACAATGAGCAGTTCTTC.